This is a list of T cell receptor beta chains from one sample in a study of T cell responses to AZD1222 COVID-19 vaccine. Libraries were prepared by immunoSEQ multiplex PCR; TCRdb keeps only in-frame clonotypes and omits some of them. The profile covers about 150,000 clones, with about nine tenths appearing a single time and about 2% taken by the ten largest. The sample consisted of peripheral blood, taken 28 days after the second AZD1222 dose. The receptors derive from an adult who received the AZD1222 COVID-19 vaccine. Each CDR3 is given without its conserved first and last residue. A D gene is named only where the DNA matches it firmly.

>NA|TRBJ2-7|TRBV11-2
ASSSGAFQGGYEQY
>TRBD2|TRBJ2-1|TRBV7-3
ASSPGLAREQF
>NA|TRBJ2-5|TRBV19
ASSGGGTQY
>NA|TRBJ2-3|TRBV2
ASSLRVGIADTQY
>NA|TRBJ1-1|TRBV7-9
ASSYLGGTEAF
>TRBD1|TRBJ1-6|TRBV12-3/TRBV12-4
ASRLTGVFTLH
>TRBD2|TRBJ2-3|TRBV7-6
ASSPRAGGYTDTQY
>NA|TRBJ2-3|TRBV29-1
SVRANTDTQY
>TRBD2|TRBJ2-3|TRBV4-2
ASSQGPEDGGMDTQY
>NA|TRBJ1-3|TRBV3-1/TRBV3-2
ASSPRHGNTIY
>NA|TRBJ1-1|TRBV14
ASSQDRVYGEAF
>NA|TRBJ2-1|TRBV3-1/TRBV3-2
ASSPQPGDHNEQF
>NA|TRBJ1-5|TRBV18
ASSPLQTEDQPQH
>NA|TRBJ1-6|TRBV18
ASSPTPDKLGSPLH
>TRBD1|TRBJ2-2|TRBV29-1
SVRTGTANTGELF
>NA|TRBJ1-1|TRBV9
ASSVGARDTEAF
>TRBD1|TRBJ1-5|TRBV7-2
ASSLGAWDSQQPQH
>NA|TRBJ2-7|TRBV2
ASSDRAYEQY
>NA|TRBJ1-1|TRBV7-6
ASSLKGGANTEAF
>NA|TRBJ2-6|TRBV14
ASSSPRYSGANVLT
>NA|TRBJ1-6|TRBV6-5
ASSYDINSPLH
>NA|TRBJ1-2|TRBV2
ASSEWEYYGYT
>TRBD2|TRBJ2-1|TRBV7-9
ASVSGGAAYEQF
>NA|TRBJ1-3|TRBV12-5
ASGWGEYSGNTIY
>TRBD2|TRBJ2-1|TRBV7-9
ASSLALAGTYNEQF
>TRBD1|TRBJ1-1|TRBV7-8
ASSLRQGNTEAF
>TRBD1|TRBJ1-5|TRBV2
ASSGTGGGNQPQH
>NA|TRBJ1-1|TRBV30
AWSLGANTEAF
>TRBD1|TRBJ2-1|TRBV5-1
ASSLGQGNEQF
>NA|TRBJ2-1|TRBV10-1
ASSRGGGNYNEQF
>NA|TRBJ2-1|TRBV20-1
SAREPNEQF
>NA|TRBJ1-1|TRBV6-5
ASSYSAPRETEAF
>NA|TRBJ1-1|TRBV2
ASSLAGVNTEAF
>NA|TRBJ2-7|TRBV3-1/TRBV3-2
ASSQRGGPFYEQY
>NA|TRBJ1-2|TRBV9
ASSALNYGYT
>NA|TRBJ2-5|TRBV6-4
ASSDSPRDRPRKETQY
>NA|TRBJ1-1|TRBV7-8
ASSLANPHGAF
>NA|TRBJ1-2|TRBV5-1
ASSLTGRPYGYT
>NA|TRBJ1-6|TRBV4-1
ASSQDNDSPLH
>NA|TRBJ1-2|TRBV10-3
AIRPQGPDYGYT
>NA|TRBJ1-5|TRBV6-6
ASSDGGNQPQH